The clone carrying this T cell receptor beta chain occurred many times. Its antigen is as yet unknown. Per the study methods: Construction of a distant-metastasis classifier for papillary thyroid cancer relied on CDR3 differences across clinicopathological groups. TCRdb re-processed the PCR reads through MiXCR. TCRdb assigned the V and J calls; the authors' analysis was not used. The sample holds around 34,000 clones; 16% are singletons and the top ten take roughly 3.2%. Germline CDR1 is SGHVS and CDR2 is FNYEAQ. Trimming cost V 1 base and J 5 bases, with 8 bases left between them. The CDR3 has 13 residues. These data are taken from a study of metastatic and nonmetastatic thyroid tumors. Study background: Malignant and benign thyroid patients had repertoires compared in peripheral blood and tumor or nodule tissue. Study results and limitations: TCR beta diversity was reportedly significantly higher in malignant thyroid tumors than benign nodules, in blood and tumor.

All patients were treatment-naive before thyroid surgery. The V call is TRBV7-6, the J call TRBJ1-1, with a tentative D call TRBD1 (5 bases). What was sequenced was blood. The sequence was obtained from a female donor with papillary thyroid cancer or a benign thyroid nodule (not recorded which). Some clones in this sample may be carry-over from other donors' samples. The CDR3 DNA is TGTGCCAGCAGCTTAGGCAGGGAAACTGAAGCTTTCTTT. Its protein product is CASSLGRETEAFF.